This T cell receptor (beta chain) was recovered during a study of OX40 agonist ivuxolimab in advanced cancers. Overall study: Treatment of patients was with ivuxolimab, an agonistic anti-OX40 (CD134) antibody. Ivuxolimab, which patients received intravenously every 2 weeks, was dosed at 0.01 to 10 mg/kg. Therapy given before enrollment (anti-PD-1, anti-PD-L1 or anti-CTLA-4) was allowed, and 40% to 45% had some. Notes on the study in general: Mean expanded clone counts were higher in CD8+ than CD4+ T cells.

Sequencing was performed with immunoSEQ multiplex PCR; in TCRdb, only in-frame clones are kept and a portion is missing. The top ten hold about 20% of the sample, which has under 45,000 clones, around four fifths seen once. The V and J ends lost 0 bases and 8 bases respectively, with 10 bases between them. The V gene's germline CDR1 is MNHNY and CDR2 SVGAGI (reference sequence). CDR3 length: 14 amino acids. As to this clone: Its cognate antigen is unknown.

J is TRBJ2-2 and V is TRBV6-6; D tentatively reads TRBD1 or TRBD2 (6 bases each). The source material was CD4+ or CD8+ T cells sorted from blood, sampled in a trial of the OX40 agonist ivuxolimab. This clonotype originated in an adult with an advanced solid tumor such as melanoma, head and neck, liver or kidney cancer. In DNA, the CDR3 is TGTGCCAGCAGTTACTCGACGGGGGCAGGGGAGCTGTTTTTT. Protein product: CASSYSTGAGELFF.